These 28 T cell receptor beta chains came from one sample sequenced in a study of cytomegalovirus exposure and HLA in healthy donors. The PCR ran on 60 Vbeta and 13 Jbeta primers. Sequencing used immunoSEQ multiplex PCR; TCRdb keeps in-frame clones, though not all of them. Altogether 150,000 to 200,000 clones are present, around 80% being singletons, with the ten largest covering approximately 4.4%. The sample taken for sequencing was PBMCs. These TCRs come from a woman in her twenties or thirties in good health and CMV-seropositive.

The chain employs TRBV2 and TRBJ2-2; 7 bases align to TRBD1. V lost 5 bases and J lost 6; bases outside the gene matches: 6. CDR1 SNHLY and CDR2 FYNNEI come from the germline V gene. CDR3 length: 14 amino acids. CDR3 bases: TGTGCCAGCAGTCGACAGGGTTGGTCCGGGGAGCTGTTTTTT. Protein product: CASSRQGWSGELFF.

The J gene is TRBJ1-5, the V gene TRBV15; maybe TRBD1 (5 bases). V was trimmed by 3 bases and J by 0 bases, leaving 18 bases between them. The CDR3 covers 18 residues. CDR1 and CDR2 from the germline V gene are LNHNV and YYDKDF (reference sequence). The CDR3 region is CATSSTLTEEYSNQPQHF. CDR3 in DNA: TGTGCCACCAGCAGCACCCTGACAGAAGAGTATAGCAATCAGCCCCAGCATTTT. Looking up the rest from reference TRBV15 and TRBJ1-5 gives the full variable domain: DAMVIQNPRYQVTQFGKPVTLSCSQTLNHNVMYWYQQKSSQAPKLLFHYYDKDFNNEADTPDNFQSRRPNTSFCFLDIRSPGLGDTAMYLCATSSTLTEEYSNQPQHFGDGTRLSIL.

The CDR3 sequence: CASSIEGTGLSPLHF. The DNA for the CDR3 is TGTGCCAGTAGTATAGAAGGGACAGGGCTTTCACCCCTCCACTTT. The chain combines TRBV19 with TRBJ1-6; 9 bases are a match to TRBD1. V gave up 0 bases and J gave up 9 bases; unmatched junction bases: 3. The CDR3 is made up of 15 amino acids. Looked up from germline, CDR1 is LNHDA and CDR2 is SQIVND (reference sequence).

The J gene is TRBJ2-2, the V gene TRBV5-1; 7 bases are a match to TRBD1. With 2 bases clipped from V and 4 bases from J, the junction kept 2 bases outside the gene matches. The CDR3 totals 14 residues. Germline assignment: CDR1 SGHRS and CDR2 YFSETQ. For the CDR3, the DNA is TGCGCCAGCAGCTTAGCAGGGGGCACCGGGGAGCTGTTTTTT. Translating gives CASSLAGGTGELFF. The entire variable domain, with the rest obtained from reference TRBV5-1 and TRBJ2-2, is as follows: KAGVTQTPRYLIKTRGQQVTLSCSPISGHRSVSWYQQTPGQGLQFLFEYFSETQRNKGNFPGRFSGRQFSNSRSEMNVSTLELGDSALYLCASSLAGGTGELFFGEGSRLTVL.

The rearrangement links TRBV7-6 to TRBJ2-5; 8 bases align to TRBD2. Germline loops: CDR1 SGHVS, CDR2 FNYEAQ. CDR3 length: 13 amino acids. Unmatched junction bases numbered 6, after V lost 7 bases and J lost 5 bases. The CDR3 DNA sequence: TGTGCCAGCACCCCGGGGGGGGGCGAGACCCAGTACTTC. It is translated as CASTPGGGETQYF.

The chain links TRBV18 to TRBJ1-4; D is unclear. Germline CDR1 KGHSH, CDR2 LQKENI. There are 13 residues in the CDR3. V dropped 2 bases and J dropped 7 bases, with 8 bases sitting between them. The CDR3 DNA is TGTGCCAGCTCACCAGGGAGCCTTGAAAAACTGTTTTTT. The encoded protein is CASSPGSLEKLFF.

This clone was counted a few times. V usage is TRBV5-6 and J usage is TRBJ2-6; no firm D call. The germline V gene has CDR1 SGHDT and CDR2 YYEEEE. The CDR3 contains 15 residues. The ends were cut back, 4 bases at V and 0 bases at J, with 8 bases in the middle. This CDR3 is CASSPWASGANVLTF. The CDR3 nucleotides are TGTGCCAGCAGCCCCTGGGCCTCTGGGGCCAACGTCCTGACTTTC.

The rearrangement uses TRBV30 and TRBJ2-2; 11 bases fit TRBD1. CDR1 GTSNPN and CDR2 SVGIG come from the germline V gene (reference sequence). CDR3 length: 13 residues. The V gene end was trimmed by 7 bases and the J gene end by 7 bases; junction bases not matched to a gene: 5. Written as DNA, the CDR3 is TGTGCCTTCCGGGACAGGGGGGTCGGGGAGCTGTTTTTT. Its protein is CAFRDRGVGELFF.

This clone was seen only a few times. The chain joins TRBV5-8 to TRBJ2-5; a possible D gene is TRBD2 (6 bases). V was clipped by 7 bases and J by 5 bases, with 24 bases between them. CDR3 size: 16 residues. Germline CDR1 reads SGHTS; CDR2 reads YDEGEE. The CDR3 region has the DNA TGTGCCAGCCCGGAGGGTCGTTCAAACAAGTGGGAGACCCAGTACTTC. It yields the protein CASPEGRSNKWETQYF. Filled out from reference TRBV5-8 and TRBJ2-5, the complete variable domain reads EAGVTQSPTHLIKTRGQQATLRCSPISGHTSVYWYQQALGLGLQFLLWYDEGEERNRGNFPPRFSGRQFPNYSSELNVNALELEDSALYLCASPEGRSNKWETQYFGPGTRLLVL.

The chain uses TRBV9 and TRBJ1-1; D remains ambiguous. Trimming took off 2 bases at V and 1 base at J, with 9 bases between the two ends. The germline V gene has CDR1 SGDLS and CDR2 YYNGEE. The CDR3 is 14 amino acids. DNA for the CDR3: TGTGCCAGCAGCGTCTCCAGACAGAACACTGAAGCTTTCTTT. It specifies CASSVSRQNTEAFF.

V is TRBV28 and J is TRBJ2-5; 9 bases agree with TRBD1. The DNA matches TRBJ2-7 better at its end, which makes the J call doubtful. The CDR3 spans 12 residues. The germline CDR1 and CDR2 sequences are MDHEN and SYDVKM. For the CDR3, the DNA is TGTGCCACCGGGACAGGGCCTTACGAGCAGTACTTC. Protein sequence: CATGTGPYEQYF.

As DNA, the CDR3 is TGTGCCAGCAGCTTAGCGTGGACAGGGGGCGCGGGCCCCGAAAAACTGTTTTTT. It is translated as CASSLAWTGGAGPEKLFF. The rearrangement links TRBV7-9 to TRBJ1-4; 11 bases are a match to TRBD1. Germline values: CDR1 SEHNR, CDR2 FQNEAQ (reference sequence). The CDR3 length is 18 residues. V lost 0 bases, J lost 8 bases, and 11 bases stayed unmatched.

J is TRBJ2-7 and V is TRBV2; 7 nucleotides agree with TRBD2. The CDR3 has 12 amino acids. The trim removed 8 bases at V and 4 bases at J, leaving 5 bases unmatched. Looked up from germline, CDR1 is SNHLY and CDR2 is FYNNEI. CDR3 DNA sequence: TGTGCCAGCCACCAGGGAGGGTACGAGCAGTACTTC. Translation: CASHQGGYEQYF.

The chain has TRBV5-1 and TRBJ2-7, with D unclear. Trimming pared 0 bases from V and 7 bases from J, leaving 8 bases between. The CDR3 has 12 amino acids. Germline loops: CDR1 SGHRS, CDR2 YFSETQ. As DNA, the CDR3 is TGCGCCAGCAGCTTGGGTGGGCATGAGCAGTACTTC. It yields the protein CASSLGGHEQYF.

The V and J genes are TRBV11-2 and TRBJ2-7; maybe TRBD1 (5 bases). This CDR3 spans 11 amino acids. The germline gives CDR1 SGHAT, CDR2 FQNNGV. V gave up 7 bases and J gave up 7 bases, with 11 bases separating them. CDR3 amino acids: CASILNREQYF. For the CDR3, the DNA is TGTGCCAGCATCCTCAACAGGGAGCAGTACTTC.

This clone has only one observation. The V and J genes are TRBV27 and TRBJ1-2; the match to TRBD1 covers 8 bases. V lost 5 bases and J lost 7; bases outside the gene matches: 6. Germline V gene sequence: CDR1 MNHEY, CDR2 SMNVEV (reference sequence). The CDR3 has 13 residues. The CDR3 protein is CASSPEDRAGYTF. CDR3 bases: TGTGCCAGCAGTCCTGAGGACAGGGCTGGCTACACCTTC.

This clone was observed a few times. The rearrangement links TRBV5-4 to TRBJ2-1, with TRBD2 identical over 8 bases. In germline, CDR1 is SGHNT, CDR2 YYREEE (reference sequence). The CDR3 contains 14 residues. V trimming: 0 bases; J trimming: 8 bases; junction bases outside the gene matches: 4. This chain's CDR3 is CASSLGGLGDEQFF. CDR3 in DNA: TGTGCCAGCAGCTTGGGGGGACTAGGCGATGAGCAGTTCTTC.

The table lists this clone with a few counts. The CDR3 region is CASLPTTGLVDGYTF. DNA for the CDR3: TGTGCCAGCCTTCCTACGACCGGGTTAGTGGATGGCTACACCTTC. This chain connects TRBV6-6 to TRBJ1-2; no definite D call. Germline lookup yields CDR1 MNHNY and CDR2 SVGAGI (reference sequence). V was shortened by 8 bases and J by 6 bases, with 22 bases between the two germline ends. The CDR3 totals 15 residues.

This sequence joins TRBV19 and TRBJ2-5; D gene uncertain. V was pared by 1 base and J by 4 bases, with 13 bases between. The CDR3 covers 15 residues. The germline gives CDR1 LNHDA, CDR2 SQIVND (reference sequence). The CDR3 region is CASSIGPTERETQYF. The CDR3 bases are TGTGCCAGTAGTATAGGCCCCACAGAAAGAGAGACCCAGTACTTC.

The chain couples TRBV4-1 to TRBJ2-6, with D maybe TRBD1 (6 bases). Germline CDR1 is MGHRA and CDR2 is YSYEKL. The CDR3 has 17 amino acids. V was pared by 1 base and J by 0 bases, with 10 bases between. The CDR3 reads CASSQGQDFSGANVLTF. The CDR3, as DNA: TGCGCCAGCAGCCAAGGACAGGATTTCTCTGGGGCCAACGTCCTGACTTTC.

The chain has TRBV9 and TRBJ2-5, with TRBD1 identical over 10 bases. Germline V gene data show CDR1 as SGDLS and CDR2 as YYNGEE. CDR3 size: 15 residues. After removal of 3 bases from V and 0 bases from J, the junction contained 2 bases not matched to a gene. CDR3 region: CASSAGTGDQETQYF. The CDR3 DNA sequence: TGTGCCAGCAGCGCCGGGACAGGGGACCAAGAGACCCAGTACTTC.

This clone was seen only a few times. The chain combines TRBV10-3 with TRBJ1-1; perhaps TRBD1 as D (5 bases). The CDR3 spans 14 residues. Germline CDR1 reads ENHRY; CDR2 reads SYGVKD. Between the trimmed V and J ends, which lost 4 bases and 2 bases, there was a span of 11 bases. CDR3 nucleotides: TGTGCCATCAGTGGGGTTGGGGCTAACACTGAAGCTTTCTTT. It encodes CAISGVGANTEAFF.

This clone was seen a handful of times. The chain joins TRBV5-1 to TRBJ2-2; a possible D gene is TRBD2 (5 bases). V lost 1 base, J lost 1 base, and 11 bases lay in between. The CDR3 has 16 residues. The germline V gene has CDR1 SGHRS and CDR2 YFSETQ. The DNA of the CDR3 is TGCGCCAGCAGCTTGTTCGGCGGAGGGAACACCGGGGAGCTGTTTTTT. It codes for CASSLFGGGNTGELFF.

The chain has TRBV7-9 and TRBJ1-2; no reliable D call. V lost 5 bases and J 7 bases, leaving 17 bases between the germline ends. The CDR3 sequence is 14 residues long. CDR1 is SEHNR and CDR2 is FQNEAQ in the germline V gene (reference sequence). The DNA of the CDR3 is TGTGCCAGCAGCAATAGCGGCGGGTCTGGTGGCTACACCTTC. Translating it yields CASSNSGGSGGYTF. Filled out from reference TRBV7-9 and TRBJ1-2, the complete variable domain reads DTGVSQNPRHKITKRGQNVTFRCDPISEHNRLYWYRQTLGQGPEFLTYFQNEAQLEKSRLLSDRFSAERPKGSFSTLEIQRTEQGDSAMYLCASSNSGGSGGYTFGSGTRLTVV.

The gene calls are TRBV10-3 and TRBJ2-7, with TRBD2 as a possible D gene (6 bases). The CDR3 length is 14 residues. V was shortened by 6 bases and J by 7 bases, with 19 bases between the two germline ends. In germline, CDR1 is ENHRY, CDR2 SYGVKD. CDR3 sequence: CAIRRDGGFGEQYF. As DNA, the CDR3 is TGTGCCATCAGGCGGGACGGAGGTTTCGGGGAGCAGTACTTC.

The rearrangement uses TRBV5-5 and TRBJ1-5; D is unresolved. Trimming shortened V by 1 base and J by 3 bases, and 5 bases separated the two germline ends. The CDR3 contains 13 residues. Germline V gene sequence: CDR1 SGHKS, CDR2 YYEKEE (reference sequence). The CDR3 region is CASSLQVNQPQHF. The CDR3 nucleotides are TGTGCCAGCAGCTTGCAGGTCAATCAGCCCCAGCATTTT.

The chain has TRBV12-5 and TRBJ2-2; 11 bases fit TRBD2. CDR3 size: 17 residues. The V segment lost 2 bases and the J segment 6 bases; nucleotides outside the gene matches: 8. Looked up from germline, CDR1 is LGHNT and CDR2 is FRNRAP. CDR3 protein: CASGLTQLAGVPGELFF. For the CDR3, the DNA is TGTGCTAGTGGTTTGACCCAACTAGCGGGGGTCCCCGGGGAGCTGTTTTTT.

This clone was recorded once. The chain combines TRBV27 with TRBJ1-2; no clear D. The ends were cut back, 5 bases at V and 5 bases at J, with 15 bases in the middle. This CDR3 spans 14 amino acids. Germline V CDR1 and CDR2: MNHEY, SMNVEV (reference sequence). The chain's CDR3 is CASSPFTGNYGYTF. Written as DNA, the CDR3 is TGTGCCAGCAGTCCATTCACCGGGAATTATGGCTACACCTTC.